This TCR beta chain was sequenced in a study of cytomegalovirus exposure and HLA in healthy donors. Study context: The roughly 110 validation repertoires were produced on the same platform as the 650 or so repertoires of the first cohort. This was reported in a later analysis.

Clones were read by immunoSEQ multiplex PCR, and TCRdb kept only the in-frame ones, dropping some. The table has about 280,000 clones, around 87% seen once; the top ten hold about 0.99%. From germline, CDR1 is SGDLS and CDR2 YYNGEE. The CDR3 runs to 14 residues. V shed 0 bases and J shed 1 base, with 8 bases lying between them. Sequenced material: PBMCs. The chain uses TRBV9 and TRBJ2-7; D unclear. This clonotype was sampled from a woman aged 18 to 35 in good health and CMV-seronegative. The CDR3 region has the DNA TGTGCCAGCAGCGTAGAAGCGTGGTCCTACGAGCAGTACTTC. Amino acids: CASSVEAWSYEQYF.